The clone carrying this T cell receptor (beta chain) is a singleton in its sample. Per the original data handling: For nucleated cells, counts were estimated from reference gene primer amplification. Profiling relied on immunoSEQ multiplex PCR, and the TCRdb table lists in-frame clones only, not all of them. The DNA was the basis for D and trimming; V, J and clone size are from that table. The sample lists some 40,000 clones, roughly 84% seen once, with roughly a third in the top ten. The source of the sample is a study of blood T cell repertoires in COVID-19. Study information: From the United States, Italy and Spain came samples of acute and convalescent COVID-19. T cells, B-cell-depleted T cells, or PBMCs supplied cDNA or gDNA.

There are 13 residues in the CDR3. The germline CDR1 and CDR2 sequences are GTSNPN and SVGIG (reference sequence). Trimming removed 1 base at V and 2 bases at J, with 7 bases between. Input material: peripheral blood. The chain recombines TRBV30 with TRBJ2-3, with D possibly matching TRBD2 (5 bases). This receptor was identified in a man between 65 and 79 years old with active COVID-19. The CDR3 region is CAWSGGLTDTQYF. CDR3 coding DNA: TGTGCCTGGAGTGGAGGACTCACAGATACGCAGTATTTT.